The present T cell receptor beta chain was sequenced within a study of CD8+ T cells in alopecia areata. Overall study results and limits: Higher clonality and more expanded CD8+ clones appeared in lesional than normal scalp. How baseline CD8+ expansion relates to response remains uncertain (there was one nonresponder). Numerous expanded lesional clones remained in scalp and blood during tofacitinib.

About this clone: As yet, its antigen is unknown.

Trimming pared 0 bases from V and 8 bases from J, leaving 13 bases between. This CDR3 is 14 amino acids long. Germline V lookup: CDR1 LNHNV, CDR2 YYDKDF (reference sequence). Treatment in this sample: oral pan-JAK inhibitor, 5-10 mg twice daily. The sequencing template was cDNA reverse transcribed from extracted RNA. Assay used: immunoSEQ multiplex PCR; TCRdb lists only in-frame clones, some missing. The profile shows 90,000 to 130,000 clones, less than 75% of them singletons. Sequenced material: CD8+ T cells sorted from blood, taken at week 24, from a patient treated with tofacitinib. The J gene is TRBJ1-2, the V gene TRBV15; D call uncertain. This receptor was identified in a human donor with alopecia areata. CDR3 in amino acids: CATSREYQMGGYTF. CDR3 nucleotides: TGTGCCACCAGCAGAGAGTACCAAATGGGAGGCTACACCTTC.